The source of this T cell receptor (beta chain) is a study of PD-1 blockade in classical Hodgkin lymphoma. Study-level points and caveats: CD4+ but not CD8+ TCR diversity rose significantly by C4D1.

Sample time point: cycle 4 day 1 (C4D1), after more than five weeks of nivolumab. After autologous stem cell transplantation all patients relapsed, and prior brentuximab vedotin exposure differed between cohorts. Complete response, partial response or progressive disease was each patient's best response. Produced via immunoSEQ multiplex PCR; TCRdb's table is partial and in-frame only. This table has roughly 96,000 clones, about 93% appearing once. Trimming shortened V by 2 bases and J by 0 bases, and 12 bases separated the two germline ends. This CDR3 has 15 amino acids. Germline V gene data show CDR1 as GTSNPN and CDR2 as SVGIG (reference sequence). Comment on this clone: Its antigen is still unknown.

This chain connects TRBV30 to TRBJ2-3; a possible D gene is TRBD1 (5 bases). This TCR was sampled from a human donor with classical Hodgkin lymphoma. Sequencing used peripheral blood mononuclear cells (PBMCs), obtained before the fourth cycle of nivolumab. Here the CDR3 DNA reads TGTGCCTGGAGTCTGATCAGGGCTAGCACAGATACGCAGTATTTT. Its translation: CAWSLIRASTDTQYF.